The source of this T cell receptor beta chain is a study of cytotoxic CD8 clonotypes in ibrutinib-treated CLL (dated by TCRdb to the early 2020s). Background on the whole study: The cohort included about 15 treatment-naive and some 10 relapsed/refractory patients; under 18 were IGHV unmutated. Cryopreserved peripheral blood mononuclear cells were collected at three points: before therapy, at response, and at either sustained remission or disease progression. Longitudinal samples were obtainable from about 30% of the 86 participants in the trial. Patients were still on ibrutinib when every remission and progressive disease sample was collected. Responses were partial in 24 patients and complete in 2; after median roughly 69 months follow-up, 14 stayed in remission and some twelve progressed. Samples at response were collected after a median of roughly 13 months of treatment, with a range of about 6 to 36 months. An average of 255,043 productive templates and 94,082 productive rearrangements was obtained per sample. Overall results and qualifications from the work: An increase in clonality was observed at ibrutinib response, with clonality remaining stable during sustained remission and falling back toward baseline at progression. Sustained-remission and progressing patients did not have matched sampling times, and lymph node repertoires were not examined. Public clonotypes were rare and either contracted or stayed stable during treatment, and the rise in clonality at ibrutinib response reflected the expansion of private clonotypes. Baseline clonality exceeded that of age-matched healthy donors and correlated strongly with circulating CD8+ T-cell counts.

Cut back by 0 bases and 7 bases, the V and J ends lie 9 bases apart. The germline V gene encodes CDR1 LGHNA and CDR2 YNFKEQ. From its cysteine to its phenylalanine, the CDR3 spans 13 amino acids. Only the CDR3 portion is preserved as DNA: 39 bases, with reading frame beginning at the first base. Each clonotype received, on average, 10x coverage in deep resolution sequencing performed on a MiSeq, where the target depth lay between 1 in 1 million and 1 in 200,000 T cells. TCR beta libraries were generated with the immunoSEQ hsTCRB Kit. In the paper's pipeline: The data were analyzed with ImmunoSEQ Analyzer and ImmunoSEQ Data Assistant, and V, D and J gene assignments followed IMGT definitions. Clonality, which ranges from 0 to 1, was calculated by subtracting the normalized Shannon entropy of productive rearrangement frequencies from one. Only overrepresented clonotypes making up at least 0.05% of the repertoire of each patient were included in the public clonotype analysis. Roughly 13 repertoires from age-matched healthy donors, obtained from immuneACCESS, served as clonality controls. The clones in this table, taken by TCRdb from immuneACCESS, are in-frame only. Not every clone is retained; where verified, under half of the shortfall comes from an unresolved V gene, and the cause of the rest is unknown. For V, J and clone size, that table is used; D and trimming come from the DNA. The sample yields hundreds of thousands of clones; roughly 74% were counted once. Of the sample, roughly 14% is held by the ten largest clones.

The time point label on this specimen signifies: roughly 23 months on ibrutinib. Around 1.8 micrograms of genomic DNA were extracted from cryopreserved PBMCs for TCR beta library preparation. Longitudinal blood samples from CLL patients receiving ibrutinib monotherapy were subjected to high-throughput TCR beta sequencing. The patients took part in an open-label, single-center phase 2 trial of ibrutinib monotherapy. In its sample, this clone was seen a few times. Its antigen has not been determined. There are no base qualities to consult, and no much larger clone falls within one base. The specimen was PBMCs, collected after 24 months of ibrutinib treatment. The chain couples TRBV4-2 to TRBJ1-2, with the D gene not confidently named. The clonotype comes from a human donor with chronic lymphocytic leukemia. The DNA is TGTGCCAGCAGCCAAGAACTGGAAGGTGGCTACACCTTC. Translated, this gives CASSQELEGGYTF.